This entry features one T cell receptor (beta chain) sequence. Antigen unknown. The patients had locally advanced or metastatic urothelial carcinoma. This record comes from a study of PD-L1 blockade in urothelial cancer. Using immunoSEQ multiplex PCR, the repertoire was profiled, and TCRdb retains in-frame clones only, with some absent. In the table there are some 84,000 clones, approximately 90% of which are singletons. The length of the CDR3 is 16 residues. V lost 0 bases, J lost 4 bases, and 5 bases stayed unmatched. Germline V gene sequence: CDR1 SGHRS, CDR2 YFSETQ. Study-level results: In blood sampled pretreatment, TCR clonality below the median predicted better survival.

The rearrangement uses TRBV5-1 and TRBJ2-2; 8 bases are a match to TRBD1. The sample consisted of PBMCs, taken around atezolizumab (anti-PD-L1) treatment. This TCR came from a woman between 65 and 79 years old with urothelial cancer. CDR3 sequence reads: CASSLEGQVSTGELFF. The CDR3 region has the DNA TGCGCCAGCAGCTTGGAGGGACAGGTATCCACCGGGGAGCTGTTTTTT.